Listed below are T cell receptor beta chains from one sample, sequenced in a study of blood T cell repertoires in COVID-19. Data came from immunoSEQ multiplex PCR; TCRdb stores just in-frame clones and leaves some out. The sample yields about 440,000 clones, around 89% seen once. Sample: peripheral blood. These receptors were collected from a woman in her 30s with acute or convalescent COVID-19. Both conserved end residues are part of each CDR3. Each record gives: V gene, D gene, clone size, CDR3 protein. A D gene is named only where the DNA matches it firmly. Clone size is not always given. Where it is, it says once, few, many or a class for expanded clones.

TRBV18 - - CASSPPEGLGEKLFF
TRBV5-5 - - CASSLPRGGGGELFF
TRBV7-9 - - CASSLAGAGEGYGYTF
TRBV7-2 TRBD1 - CASSPFQGARWGEQYF
TRBV10-3 - - CAISDRRDSGNTIYF
TRBV11-2 - - CASSLVIGGGKLFF
TRBV5-5 - few CASSLHQQGPSGNTIYF
TRBV6-5 - - CASSPGWRNTEAFF
TRBV5-1 - - CASSLMGSSNQPQHF
TRBV28 - - CASSFGREAFF
TRBV11-2 - - CASSLDRYGGYGEQFF
TRBV30 - - CAWSPGTSNQPQHF
TRBV15 TRBD1 - CATGGEGALTNEKLFF
TRBV5-1 - once CASSFEAGKAFF
TRBV5-1 - once CASSFKETQYF
TRBV5-1 TRBD1 once CASRPNRGPGTNEKLFF
TRBV6-5 - - CASREFDSGNQPQHF
TRBV4-1 - - CASREINMGFGYIEAFF
TRBV6-4 TRBD2 - CASSDSSVGGARDTQYF
TRBV7-2 - - CASSTGVSAYEQYF
TRBV2 TRBD2 - CASRLAGRSDTQYF
TRBV10-1 TRBD2 - CASSQTSGGVGHEQFF
TRBV5-1 - - CASSVSSVNEQFF
TRBV6-5 TRBD2 - CASSYVAGGLSEQYF
TRBV18 - - CASSPDYKYGYTF
TRBV27 - once CASRLGGHNEKLFF
TRBV6-5 TRBD1 - CASSYRDRGSYEQYF
TRBV28 TRBD1 - CASSIGTGQPQHF
TRBV5-1 - - CASSFGTGSYEQYF
TRBV28 - - CASSLAITPGEQYF
TRBV7-9 TRBD1 - CASSRPGQGTEQYF